The T cell receptor (beta chain) described here comes from a study of blood T cell repertoires in COVID-19. Measured with immunoSEQ multiplex PCR; TCRdb has only the in-frame clones, and not every one. This repertoire shows about 170,000 clones, around 90% found once; its top ten account for roughly 0.53%. Germline V lookup: CDR1 SGHTA, CDR2 FQGTGA. The V gene lost 5 bases and the J gene lost 1 base, with 11 bases spanning the gap. CDR3 length equals 15 residues. Material for sequencing was peripheral blood. This clonotype was obtained from a man between 60 and 75 years old with COVID-19, enrolled during active disease. The chain couples TRBV7-3 to TRBJ2-2; D is possibly TRBD1 (5 bases). CDR3 in DNA: TGTGCCAGCAGCGCCCAGGGCCAGAACACCGGGGAGCTGTTTTTT. The encoded protein is CASSAQGQNTGELFF.